This T cell receptor (beta chain) was captured by sequencing in a study of regulatory T cells in long-lasting Graves disease. V was pared by 1 base and J by 7 bases, with 7 bases between. Germline CDR1 is LGHDT and CDR2 is YNNKEL (reference sequence). The CDR3 covers 13 residues. Relying on iRepertoire HTBI primers and Arm-PCR of CDR3 regions, the team built TCR beta libraries. Authors' data handling: Under 75 TRBV and 13 to 15 TRBJ segments were identified across samples. Using its own MiXCR run on the multiplex PCR reads, TCRdb lists one record per CDR3 protein. TCRdb's processing, not the authors' own work, is the source of the V and J calls. The data hold around 250,000 distinct CDR3 sequences, with roughly 18% observed a single time. Time point of the sample: newly diagnosed GD, antithyroid drugs for less than 3 months. PBMC RNA was the source of the TCR library. This clonotype was seen at least ten times.

These data were likewise used in another study, on T cells in Graves' hyperthyroidism and ophthalmopathy. That report adds: The definition of stable Graves' hyperthyroidism was no ophthalmopathy progression within 18 months.

Sequencing used peripheral blood mononuclear cells (PBMCs), obtained at new diagnosis, from a patient treated with antithyroid drugs. The clonotype originates from a woman aged 25 to 45 with Graves disease. The chain is built from TRBV3-1 and TRBJ2-2; D is ambiguous. This CDR3 reads CASSQVYNGELFF. Here the CDR3 DNA reads TGTGCCAGCAGCCAAGTTTACAACGGGGAGCTGTTTTTT.